These 14 T cell receptor beta chains were all obtained from the same sample, sequenced in a study of long-term antiretroviral therapy in people with HIV. Researchers report immunoSEQ v3.0 was run at survey level. Measured with immunoSEQ multiplex PCR; TCRdb has only the in-frame clones, and not every one. The sample lists 25,000 to 35,000 clones; approximately 91% were seen once. Material: unsorted PBMCs, obtained 3.1 years after starting antiretroviral therapy. These receptors all come from a man aged 18-30 years with HIV.

This clone was detected a few times. The CDR3 nucleotides read TGCGCCAGCAGCTTGGACCCCGGGACCTCCTACGAGCAGTACTTC. It is translated as CASSLDPGTSYEQYF. This chain joins TRBV5-1 and TRBJ2-7; D is tentatively TRBD1 or TRBD2 (5 bases each). The CDR3 is 15 residues long. Trimming left V 0 bases short and J 0 bases short, with 10 bases between. Germline loops: CDR1 SGHRS, CDR2 YFSETQ.

The chain is built from TRBV5-1 and TRBJ1-6; no definite D call. V lost 0 bases and J lost 10, with 8 bases in between. This CDR3 has 13 amino acids. Germline CDR1 is SGHRS and CDR2 is YFSETQ. CDR3 residues: CASSLAGLSPLHF. The CDR3 region has the DNA TGCGCCAGCAGCTTGGCCGGGCTGTCACCCCTCCACTTT. Combining the CDR3 with reference TRBV5-1 and TRBJ1-6 gives the whole variable domain KAGVTQTPRYLIKTRGQQVTLSCSPISGHRSVSWYQQTPGQGLQFLFEYFSETQRNKGNFPGRFSGRQFSNSRSEMNVSTLELGDSALYLCASSLAGLSPLHFGNGTRLTVT.

This chain links TRBV19 with TRBJ1-5; D call uncertain. Between the trimmed V and J ends, which lost 3 bases and 4 bases, there was a span of 10 bases. Germline loops: CDR1 LNHDA, CDR2 SQIVND (reference sequence). CDR3 length: 14 amino acids. CDR3 protein: CASSITPGNQPQHF. For the CDR3, the DNA is TGTGCCAGTAGTATCACACCTGGGAATCAGCCCCAGCATTTT. The variable domain in full, with the rest retrieved from reference TRBV19 and TRBJ1-5, is DGGITQSPKYLFRKEGQNVTLSCEQNLNHDAMYWYRQDPGQGLRLIYYSQIVNDFQKGDIAEGYSVSREKKESFPLTVTSAQKNPTAFYLCASSITPGNQPQHFGDGTRLSIL.

The chain couples TRBV5-4 to TRBJ2-5, with a possible D match to TRBD2 (6 bases). Germline CDR1 SGHNT, CDR2 YYREEE (reference sequence). This CDR3 is built from 15 residues. V was shortened by 5 bases and J by 2 bases, with 16 bases between the two germline ends. The chain's CDR3 is CASSSPGGGQETQYF. The DNA for the CDR3 is TGTGCCAGCAGTTCACCAGGTGGAGGGCAAGAGACCCAGTACTTC.

The chain has TRBV7-2 and TRBJ1-5; no clear D. Germline V gene data show CDR1 as SGHTA and CDR2 as FQGNSA. CDR3 length: 12 amino acids. V lost 5 bases and J 7 bases, leaving 9 bases between the germline ends. The CDR3 sequence: CASSRVNQPQHF. CDR3 nucleotides: TGTGCCAGCAGCCGGGTAAACCAGCCCCAGCATTTT.

This clone was found once. The gene calls are TRBV6-6 and TRBJ2-7; a weak D match, TRBD2 (7 bases). This CDR3 comprises 12 residues. V shed 11 bases and J shed 2 bases, with 13 bases lying between them. CDR1 is MNHNY and CDR2 is SVGAGI in the germline V gene (reference sequence). The DNA for the CDR3 is TGTGCCGCAATCGGGGGGCCCTACGAGCAGTACTTC. It yields the protein CAAIGGPYEQYF.

This chain uses TRBV19 with TRBJ2-6, with unresolved D. Per germline, CDR1 LNHDA and CDR2 SQIVND (reference sequence). V lost 3 bases and J lost 0, with 18 bases in between. This CDR3 is 19 amino acids long. CDR3 sequence: CASSIDRIRPLSGANVLTF. The CDR3 DNA sequence: TGTGCCAGTAGTATCGACCGTATCCGACCCCTCTCTGGGGCCAACGTCCTGACTTTC.

V gene TRBV30 combines with J gene TRBJ1-5; unclear D gene. V lost 3 bases and J lost 2, with 14 bases in between. CDR3 length equals 15 residues. CDR1 and CDR2 from the germline V gene are GTSNPN and SVGIG (reference sequence). CDR3 coding DNA: TGTGCCTGGAGGCCCCGGGGTGATGGCAATCAGCCCCAGCATTTT. Its protein product is CAWRPRGDGNQPQHF.

In DNA form, the CDR3 reads TGTGCCACCAGCAGGGGTCTTCTACAACAGGGGGAAAAACTGTTTTTT. This gives the protein CATSRGLLQQGEKLFF. The chain couples TRBV15 to TRBJ1-4, with TRBD1 matching over 7 bases. CDR3 length equals 16 residues. J gave up 8 bases and V 3 bases, and 12 bases lay outside the gene matches. Germline lookup yields CDR1 LNHNV and CDR2 YYDKDF (reference sequence).

The J gene is TRBJ1-1, the V gene TRBV10-3; weak D call: TRBD1 (6 bases). The germline V gene has CDR1 ENHRY and CDR2 SYGVKD. V was cut by 4 bases and J by 8 bases, with 11 bases left in between. The CDR3 totals 12 residues. The chain's CDR3 is CAISGGQNEAFF. The DNA for the CDR3 is TGTGCCATCAGTGGAGGACAGAACGAAGCTTTCTTT.

This clone was picked up one time. The J gene is TRBJ1-6, the V gene TRBV4-3, with D hard to call. Germline V CDR1 and CDR2: LGHNA, YSLEER. Trimming took off 0 bases at V and 11 bases at J, with 11 bases between the two ends. The CDR3 is 14 amino acids. This chain's CDR3 is CASSQDRSGPPLHF. For the CDR3, the DNA is TGCGCCAGCAGCCAAGACAGGTCCGGCCCACCCCTCCACTTT.

The rearrangement joins TRBV6-1 to TRBJ1-5, with 12 bases lining up with TRBD1. Germline loops: CDR1 MNHNS, CDR2 SASEGT. The CDR3 loop spans 15 amino acids. V gave up 10 bases and J gave up 8 bases; unmatched junction bases: 12. The DNA of the CDR3 is TGTGCCACCGATTCCGGGACAGGGGGCATTGAGCCCCAGCATTTT. It yields the protein CATDSGTGGIEPQHF.

J is TRBJ2-7 and V is TRBV7-2; 7 bases agree with TRBD2. The germline CDR1 and CDR2 sequences are SGHTA and FQGNSA. V dropped 1 base and J dropped 0; count of bases not matched to a gene: 6. The CDR3 has 16 residues. In DNA form, the CDR3 reads TGTGCCAGCAGCTTAGTGGGGGGGGAAGGCTCCTACGAGCAGTACTTC. It yields the protein CASSLVGGEGSYEQYF.

V usage is TRBV21-1 and J usage is TRBJ2-7; TRBD1 was called by the table and not checked on the DNA. TRBV21-1 is annotated as a pseudogene. The CDR3 runs 13 residues. Here the CDR3 reads CASLQGSPYEQYF. DNA of the CDR3: TGTGCCAGCCTACAGGGATCCCCCTACGAGCAGTACTTC.